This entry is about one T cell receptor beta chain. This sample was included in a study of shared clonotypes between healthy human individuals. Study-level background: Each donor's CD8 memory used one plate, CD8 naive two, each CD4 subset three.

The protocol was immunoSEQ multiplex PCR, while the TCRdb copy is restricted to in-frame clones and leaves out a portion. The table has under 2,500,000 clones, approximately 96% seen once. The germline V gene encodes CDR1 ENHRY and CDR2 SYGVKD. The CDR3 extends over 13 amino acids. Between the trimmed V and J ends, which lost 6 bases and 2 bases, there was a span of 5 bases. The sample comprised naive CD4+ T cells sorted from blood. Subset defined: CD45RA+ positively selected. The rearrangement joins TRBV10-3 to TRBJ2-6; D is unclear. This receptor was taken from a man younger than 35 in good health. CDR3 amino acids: CAIRGPGANVLTF. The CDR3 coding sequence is TGTGCCATCAGAGGACCTGGGGCCAACGTCCTGACTTTC.